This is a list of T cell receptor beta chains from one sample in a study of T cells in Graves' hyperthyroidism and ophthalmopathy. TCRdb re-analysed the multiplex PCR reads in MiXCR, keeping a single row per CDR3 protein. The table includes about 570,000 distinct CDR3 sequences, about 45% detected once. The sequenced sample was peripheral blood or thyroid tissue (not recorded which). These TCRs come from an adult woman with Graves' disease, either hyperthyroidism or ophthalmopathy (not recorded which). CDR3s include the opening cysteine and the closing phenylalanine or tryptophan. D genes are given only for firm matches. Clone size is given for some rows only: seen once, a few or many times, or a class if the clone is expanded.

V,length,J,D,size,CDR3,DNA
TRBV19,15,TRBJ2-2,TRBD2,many,CASSPHGTSSGELFF,TGTGCCAGTAGTCCCCACGGGACTAGCTCCGGGGAGCTGTTTTTT
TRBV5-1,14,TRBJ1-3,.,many,CASSSSASGNTIYF,TGCGCCAGCAGCTCTTCGGCCTCTGGAAACACCATATATTTT
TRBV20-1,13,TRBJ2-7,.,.,CSAPRQESYEQYF,TGCAGTGCTCCCCGGCAGGAATCCTACGAGCAGTACTTC
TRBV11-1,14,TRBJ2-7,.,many,CASSLSPHYVPQYF,TGTGCCAGCAGCTTGTCGCCCCATTATGTGCCGCAGTACTTC
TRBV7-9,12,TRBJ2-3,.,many,CASSSTGDTQYF,TGTGCCAGCAGCTCGACAGGAGATACGCAGTATTTT
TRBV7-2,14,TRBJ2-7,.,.,CASSASYLTYEQYF,TGTGCCAGCAGTGCTAGTTACCTAACCTACGAGCAGTACTTC
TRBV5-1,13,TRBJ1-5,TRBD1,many,CASYKDRGQPQHF,TGCGCCAGCTATAAAGACAGGGGTCAGCCCCAGCATTTT
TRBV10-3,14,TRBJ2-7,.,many,CAISESSKSYEQYF,TGTGCCATCAGTGAGTCTAGTAAGAGCTACGAGCAGTACTTC
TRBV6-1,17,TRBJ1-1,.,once,CASSEPAFGGKSTEAFF,TGTGCCAGCAGTGAACCTGCTTTTGGGGGTAAGAGCACTGAAGCTTTCTTT
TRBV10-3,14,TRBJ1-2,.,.,CAIRAGHGNYGYTF,TGTGCCATCAGGGCGGGACACGGGAACTATGGCTACACCTTC
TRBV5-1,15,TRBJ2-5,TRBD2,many,CASRGLAGVAETQYF,TGCGCGAGCAGAGGGCTAGCGGGAGTCGCGGAGACCCAGTACTTC
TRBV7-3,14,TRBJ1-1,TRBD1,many,CASSSQGANTEAFF,TGTGCCAGCAGCTCCCAGGGGGCAAACACTGAAGCTTTCTTT
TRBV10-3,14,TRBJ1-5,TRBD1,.,CAISVGTGDQPQHF,TGTGCCATCAGTGTTGGGACAGGGGATCAGCCCCAGCATTTT
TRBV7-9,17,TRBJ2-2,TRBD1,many,CASSLRRTGGDTGELFF,TGTGCCAGCAGCTTGCGCAGGACAGGGGGCGACACCGGGGAGCTGTTTTTT
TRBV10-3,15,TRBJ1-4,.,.,CAISESGQELEKLFF,TGTGCCATCAGTGAGTCCGGGCAGGAGTTAGAAAAACTGTTTTTT
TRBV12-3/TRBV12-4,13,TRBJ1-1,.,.,CASSGYANTEAFF,TGTGCCAGCAGTGGCTACGCGAACACTGAAGCTTTCTTT
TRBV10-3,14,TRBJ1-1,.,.,CAISPTGGMAEAFF,TGTGCCATCAGCCCGACGGGGGGTATGGCTGAAGCTTTCTTT
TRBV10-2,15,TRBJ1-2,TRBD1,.,CASSELGGDSLGYTF,TGCGCCAGCAGTGAGTTAGGGGGCGATTCGCTTGGCTACACCTTC
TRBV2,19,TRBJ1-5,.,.,CASSPTRQARSDSNQPQHF,TGTGCCAGCTCCCCAACCAGACAGGCACGCTCGGATAGCAATCAGCCCCAGCATTTT
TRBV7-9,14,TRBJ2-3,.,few,CASSQRTNTDTQYF,TGTGCCAGCAGCCAACGGACTAACACAGATACGCAGTATTTT
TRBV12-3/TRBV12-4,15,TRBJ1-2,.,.,CASSFGGGPLYGYTF,TGTGCCAGCAGTTTCGGGGGAGGACCCCTGTATGGCTACACCTTC
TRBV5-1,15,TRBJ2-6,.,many,CASSLASSGANVLTF,TGCGCCAGCAGCTTGGCAAGCTCTGGGGCCAACGTCCTGACTTTC
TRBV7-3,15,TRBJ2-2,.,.,CASSFRAPKGGELFF,TGTGCCAGCAGCTTCCGGGCCCCGAAGGGCGGGGAGCTGTTTTTT
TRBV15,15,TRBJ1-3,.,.,CATSRGPDRGNTIYF,TGTGCCACCAGCAGAGGTCCGGATCGAGGAAACACCATATATTTT
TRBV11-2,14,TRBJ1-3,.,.,CASNDRASGNTIYF,TGTGCCAGCAACGACCGAGCCTCTGGAAACACCATATATTTT
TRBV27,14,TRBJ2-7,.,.,CASKPAGPVYEQYF,TGTGCCAGCAAGCCGGCGGGACCCGTATACGAGCAGTACTTC
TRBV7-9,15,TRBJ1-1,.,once,CASSLAGARNTEAFF,TGTGCCAGCAGCTTGGCAGGGGCGAGGAACACTGAAGCTTTCTTT
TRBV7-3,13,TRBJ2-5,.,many,CASSSQPQETQYF,TGTGCCAGCAGCTCACAACCCCAAGAGACCCAGTACTTC
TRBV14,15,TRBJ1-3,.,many,CASSQARGQGNTIYF,TGTGCCAGCAGCCAAGCTCGGGGACAAGGAAACACCATATATTTT
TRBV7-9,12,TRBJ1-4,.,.,CASSLWGEKLFF,TGTGCCAGCAGCTTATGGGGTGAAAAACTGTTTTTT